These 20 T cell receptor beta chains share one sample of origin, sequenced in a study of blood T cell repertoires in COVID-19. Sequenced by immunoSEQ multiplex PCR; TCRdb stores in-frame clones only, minus some. The data hold approximately 250,000 clones, with 80% to 90% observed a single time. The sample was peripheral blood. The receptors stem from a woman between 40 and 50 years old who had recovered from COVID-19.

The chain uses TRBV6-2 or TRBV6-3 and TRBJ2-2; D may be TRBD1 (6 bases). The CDR3 has 13 residues. Trimming cost V 2 bases and J 6 bases, with 7 bases left between them. Germline V gene lookup returns CDR1 MNHEY and CDR2 SVGEGT. The DNA for the CDR3 is TGTGCCAGCAGTTACCGACAGGCCGGGGAGCTGTTTTTT. It translates to CASSYRQAGELFF.

This clone has only one observation. The chain recombines TRBV3-1 (or the pseudogene TRBV3-2) with TRBJ1-2; D possibly corresponds to TRBD1 (5 bases). Trimming removed 4 bases from V and 6 bases from J, with 15 bases in between. This CDR3 comprises 14 residues. The V gene's germline CDR1 is LGHDT and CDR2 YNNKEL (reference sequence). The CDR3 is CASSRDPGYDGYTF. For the CDR3, the DNA is TGTGCCAGCAGCCGCGACCCAGGGTACGATGGCTACACCTTC.

This clone appeared a single time. The chain couples TRBV6-5 to TRBJ2-7; 8 nucleotides match TRBD1. Germline V gene sequence: CDR1 MNHEY, CDR2 SVGAGI. V lost 5 bases, J lost 3 bases, and 6 bases stayed unmatched. There are 14 residues in the CDR3. CDR3 sequence: CASSTTGQGYEQYF. The CDR3 DNA sequence: TGTGCCAGCAGTACCACCGGACAGGGCTACGAGCAGTACTTC.

This chain links TRBV6-6 with TRBJ1-3, with 7 bases fitting TRBD1. The CDR3 has 14 amino acids. From germline, CDR1 is MNHNY and CDR2 SVGAGI (reference sequence). The V and J ends lost 8 bases and 6 bases, in that order; junction bases with no gene match: 10. Written as DNA, the CDR3 is TGTGCCAGCGGATTGGGGCAGGGGGTAAACACCATATATTTT. Residues: CASGLGQGVNTIYF.

The rearrangement joins TRBV5-1 to TRBJ1-1; D is possibly TRBD1 (5 bases). The CDR3 is 13 residues long. The germline gives CDR1 SGHRS, CDR2 YFSETQ. Trimming removed 4 bases from V and 8 bases from J, with 15 bases in between. CDR3: CASSTPPQDEAFF. The CDR3 DNA is TGCGCCAGCAGCACGCCTCCACAGGACGAAGCTTTCTTT.

The chain combines TRBV6-1 with TRBJ2-7; 9 nucleotides align to TRBD2. With V trimmed by 4 bases and J by 3 bases, 19 bases remained unmatched. Germline CDR1 reads MNHNS; CDR2 reads SASEGT. CDR3 length: 19 residues. The CDR3, as DNA: TGTGCCAGCAGTGCCCCGGGACTAGCCACCCGCTCACCTATCTACGAGCAGTACTTC. As protein: CASSAPGLATRSPIYEQYF.

This sequence joins TRBV6-6 and TRBJ1-2; D remains ambiguous. The ends were cut back, 4 bases at V and 8 bases at J, with 20 bases in the middle. The CDR3 is 15 amino acids. Germline CDR1 reads MNHNY; CDR2 reads SVGAGI (reference sequence). The CDR3 protein is CASSSSPYPGEGYTF. Written as DNA, the CDR3 is TGTGCCAGCAGTTCCTCCCCTTACCCCGGGGAAGGCTACACCTTC.

This clone appeared a few times. V usage is TRBV5-8 and J usage is TRBJ1-5; tentative D call: TRBD1 (5 bases). The CDR3 covers 15 residues. Trimming shortened V by 0 bases and J by 0 bases, and 7 bases separated the two germline ends. Germline V gene sequence: CDR1 SGHTS, CDR2 YDEGEE. CDR3 DNA sequence: TGTGCCAGCAGCTTGGGACAGCATAGCAATCAGCCCCAGCATTTT. Encoded protein: CASSLGQHSNQPQHF.

V and J are TRBV2 and TRBJ1-6; 10 positions agree with TRBD1. The length of the CDR3 is 15 residues. The germline V gene encodes CDR1 SNHLY and CDR2 FYNNEI. The trim removed 5 bases at V and 10 bases at J, leaving 8 bases unmatched. CDR3 nucleotides: TGTGCCAGCAGTTGGGGGGACAGGGGTGGCTCACCCCTCCACTTT. Translated: CASSWGDRGGSPLHF. The whole variable domain, filled in from reference TRBV2 and TRBJ1-6, reads EPEVTQTPSHQVTQMGQEVILRCVPISNHLYFYWYRQILGQKVEFLVSFYNNEISEKSEIFDDQFSVERPDGSNFTLKIRSTKLEDSAMYFCASSWGDRGGSPLHFGNGTRLTVT.

J is TRBJ2-7 and V is TRBV18; D is uncertain. The V end lost 3 bases, the J end lost 6 bases, and 18 bases lay between the germline ends. Germline-derived CDR1 and CDR2 are KGHSH and LQKENI. The CDR3 consists of 15 residues. CDR3 DNA: TGTGCCAGCTCACCCTTTACAGATTCTTCTGGCGAGCAGTACTTC. Translation gives CASSPFTDSSGEQYF.

V and J are TRBV6-5 and TRBJ1-5; the D is unclear. V lost 2 bases and J lost 4, with 9 bases in between. The CDR3 runs 14 residues. Germline CDR1 and CDR2: MNHEY and SVGAGI. CDR3 DNA sequence: TGTGCCAGCAGTTACGGGCAGACAAATCAGCCCCAGCATTTT. Protein product: CASSYGQTNQPQHF.

The chain couples TRBV4-3 to TRBJ2-7; tentatively, D is TRBD1 (7 bases). V lost 0 bases, J lost 4 bases, and 10 bases lay in between. The length of the CDR3 is 14 residues. Germline V CDR1 and CDR2: LGHNA, YSLEER. Here the CDR3 reads CASSQDSGGYEQYF. CDR3 DNA: TGCGCCAGCAGCCAAGACTCAGGGGGGTACGAGCAGTACTTC.

The rearrangement joins TRBV4-1 to TRBJ2-2; 7 positions match TRBD1. Trimming at V came to 2 bases and at J to 4 bases, leaving 7 bases not matched to a gene. In germline, CDR1 is MGHRA, CDR2 YSYEKL. There are 16 residues in the CDR3. DNA of the CDR3: TGCGCCAGCAGCCAACCGGGACAGAAGCCCACCGGGGAGCTGTTTTTT. Translated: CASSQPGQKPTGELFF.

CDR3 sequence: CSAEGASGNTIYF. CDR3 coding DNA: TGCAGCGCCGAGGGGGCTTCTGGAAACACCATATATTTT. V and J are TRBV29-1 and TRBJ1-3; 7 bases are shared with TRBD1. V dropped 7 bases and J dropped 1; count of bases not matched to a gene: 4. The germline V gene encodes CDR1 SQVTM and CDR2 ANQGSEA. This CDR3 region has 13 residues.

This chain uses TRBV19 with TRBJ1-2; 7 bases are shared with TRBD1. The CDR3 length is 17 residues. Germline V gene data show CDR1 as LNHDA and CDR2 as SQIVND (reference sequence). After removal of 2 bases from V and 4 bases from J, the junction contained 13 bases not matched to a gene. Here the CDR3 reads CASSILGGTEYLYGYTF. DNA of the CDR3: TGTGCCAGTAGTATACTCGGAGGGACAGAATATCTCTATGGCTACACCTTC.

The chain combines TRBV11-3 with TRBJ1-2; no clear D gene. CDR3 length equals 12 residues. The V gene's germline CDR1 is SGHNT and CDR2 YENEEA. V was clipped by 3 bases and J by 3 bases, with 5 bases between them. The CDR3 protein is CASSFTDYGYTF. CDR3 nucleotide sequence: TGTGCCAGCAGCTTTACGGACTATGGCTACACCTTC.

This clone occurred once. The rearrangement joins TRBV2 to TRBJ1-1; 9 bases align to TRBD1. Trimming took 5 bases from V and 1 from J; bases not matched to a gene: 8. CDR1 is SNHLY and CDR2 is FYNNEI in the germline V gene. The CDR3 is 16 amino acids. The CDR3 region has the DNA TGTGCCAGCAGTTCTCAAGGGGGACAGGGGAACACTGAAGCTTTCTTT. Translation: CASSSQGGQGNTEAFF.

The chain recombines TRBV7-2 with TRBJ1-2, with TRBD1 identical over 8 bases. V was pared by 3 bases and J by 6 bases, with 3 bases of the junction left unmatched. The CDR3 is 13 amino acids. CDR1 is SGHTA, CDR2 FQGNSA, per germline. The CDR3 DNA reads as TGTGCCAGCAGCTTCAACAGGGGGGATGGCTACACCTTC. This translates into CASSFNRGDGYTF.

The CDR3 nucleotides are TGTGCCATCAGTGTAACAGATTACCAAGAGACCCAGTACTTC. As protein: CAISVTDYQETQYF. The chain recombines TRBV10-3 with TRBJ2-5; D ambiguous. CDR1 ENHRY and CDR2 SYGVKD come from the germline V gene. CDR3 length: 14 residues. The V end was cut by 4 bases, the J end by 0 bases, with 9 bases between.

This clone has a single count. The rearrangement links TRBV5-4 to TRBJ1-1; D gene ambiguous. V lost 3 bases and J 1 base, leaving 16 bases between the germline ends. The CDR3 runs to 16 residues. CDR1 SGHNT and CDR2 YYREEE come from the germline V gene (reference sequence). CDR3 nucleotides: TGTGCCAGCAGCTACATAACGACGGGAGGGAACACTGAAGCTTTCTTT. Protein sequence: CASSYITTGGNTEAFF. The variable domain in full, with the rest retrieved from reference TRBV5-4 and TRBJ1-1, is ETGVTQSPTHLIKTRGQQVTLRCSSQSGHNTVSWYQQALGQGPQFIFQYYREEENGRGNFPPRFSGLQFPNYSSELNVNALELDDSALYLCASSYITTGGNTEAFFGQGTRLTVV.